Sequencing of this T cell receptor beta chain was carried out in a study of beta chain features in type 1 diabetes. The wider study: In all, approximately 110 million sorted cells from all samples were analyzed.

This clone was counted at least ten times. Its antigen is undetermined. The CDR3 spans 15 residues. Trimming removed 6 bases at V and 0 bases at J, with 9 bases between. Germline loops: CDR1 KGHSH, CDR2 LQKENI. Study observations and caveats: In all four CD4+ subsets, TCRB CDR3 length was significantly, moderately reduced in type 1 diabetes. Patients and controls would share equally any PCR tilt toward shorter templates.

Markers CD45RO/CCR7/CD25/CD127/CD95/CD27 served to sort CD4+ naive, central memory, regulatory and stem cell-like memory cells. The authors reverse transcribed all of the isolated RNA, so sequencing captured expressed TCRB transcripts. Average reads for naive, central memory and regulatory T cell samples were 3.5 million to 4.5 million. Only in-frame clones appear in the TCRdb table, and some are missing; sequencing was by immunoSEQ multiplex PCR. The table has some 640,000 clones, over 13% seen once. Sequences were obtained from naive CD4+ T cells from blood. V is TRBV18 and J is TRBJ2-6, with no clear D. The sequence came from a man between 18 and 35 years old with type 1 diabetes. The CDR3 reads CASSGITSGANVLTF. For the CDR3, the DNA is TGTGCCAGCTCGGGGATAACCTCTGGGGCCAACGTCCTGACTTTC. Full variable domain (rest looked up from reference TRBV18 and TRBJ2-6): NAGVMQNPRHLVRRRGQEARLRCSPMKGHSHVYWYRQLPEEGLKFMVYLQKENIIDESGMPKERFSAEFPKEGPSILRIQQVVRGDSAAYFCASSGITSGANVLTFGAGSRLTVL.